This TCR beta chain was sequenced for a study of blood T cells in healthy people across ages. The study, taken as a whole, reports: Versus aged donors, long-lived donors had higher diversity and more naive CD4+ cells.

The sample holds one count of this clonotype. Its antigen remains unknown. Together with a sample-barcoded 5' primer, a J-beta primer mix was included in a second PCR lasting about 6 to 11 cycles. TCRdb re-derived calls from the 5' RACE reads in MiXCR, one entry per CDR3 protein. The data contain 750,000 to 950,000 distinct CDR3 sequences, about 53% of them seen just once; the ten biggest clones take up about 38%. This CDR3 contains 14 residues. The germline CDR1 and CDR2 sequences are SGHDT and YYEEEE. Sequencing was carried out using blood. The J gene is TRBJ2-7, the V gene TRBV5-6; D not resolved. The end of the DNA aligns better with TRBJ2-5, so the J call may be wrong. The clonotype originates from a man older than 75 in good health. The chain's CDR3 is CASSLVTHQETQYF. CDR3 in DNA: TGTGCCAGCAGCTTGGTGACACACCAAGAGACCCAGTACTTC.